This T cell receptor (beta chain) was captured in a study of early T cells in non-severe SARS-CoV-2 infection. TCRdb fed the 5' RACE reads into MiXCR, producing one record per CDR3 protein. The sample shows tens of thousands of distinct CDR3 sequences, over 9% of them seen only once. This clonotype was found a few times. Germline values: CDR1 SGHTA, CDR2 FQGTGA. The CDR3 is 13 residues long. Losses at the gene ends were 5 bases for V and 6 bases for J; bases not matched to a gene: 4. The sequenced sample was whole blood. This chain links TRBV7-3 with TRBJ2-7, with 10 positions matching TRBD2. The sequence was collected from an adult who was a healthcare worker with PCR-confirmed SARS-CoV-2 infection or an uninfected control (not recorded which). The chain's CDR3 is CASSAGTSAEQYF. CDR3 sequence (DNA): TGTGCCAGCAGCGCAGGGACTAGCGCCGAGCAGTACTTC.